The 9 T cell receptor beta chains below come from one sample, sequenced in a study of blood T cell repertoires in COVID-19. Measured with immunoSEQ multiplex PCR; TCRdb has only the in-frame clones, and not every one. Counted here are some 340,000 clones, about 83% occurring once; the ten biggest clones make up almost 3%. Material for sequencing was peripheral blood. The receptors stem from a man aged 30-40 years with active or convalescent COVID-19.

This clone occurred a few times. CDR3 residues: CSVEGSGEDNEKLFF. The CDR3 DNA is TGCAGCGTTGAGGGGAGTGGAGAAGATAATGAAAAACTGTTTTTT. The rearrangement uses TRBV29-1 and TRBJ1-4; D gene uncertain. Per the germline V gene, CDR1 is SQVTM and CDR2 is ANQGSEA. The CDR3 extends over 15 amino acids. The V end lost 3 bases, the J end lost 4 bases, and 15 bases lay between the germline ends.

The gene calls are TRBV7-3 and TRBJ1-1, with D possibly being TRBD1 (5 bases). Looked up from germline, CDR1 is SGHTA and CDR2 is FQGTGA. V was pared by 5 bases and J by 1 base, with 14 bases between. This CDR3 comprises 15 residues. The CDR3 region is CASSTKGHSNTEAFF. The CDR3 nucleotides are TGTGCCAGCAGCACTAAAGGACACTCGAACACTGAAGCTTTCTTT.

V usage is TRBV19 and J usage is TRBJ2-1; TRBD1 aligns across 9 bases. The CDR3 is made up of 14 amino acids. J gave up 7 bases and V 3 bases, and 4 bases lay outside the gene matches. Germline V CDR1 and CDR2: LNHDA, SQIVND (reference sequence). In DNA form, the CDR3 reads TGTGCCAGTAGTATCGCGGGACAGGGAAATGAGCAGTTCTTC. Translation: CASSIAGQGNEQFF.

The chain employs TRBV3-1 (or the pseudogene TRBV3-2) and TRBJ2-1; TRBD1 is a possible D gene (5 bases). Trimming left V 3 bases short and J 0 bases short, with 9 bases between. The CDR3 is 15 amino acids. Germline CDR1 reads LGHDT; CDR2 reads YNNKEL (reference sequence). The CDR3 spells CASSHRQTSYNEQFF. The CDR3 DNA reads as TGTGCCAGCAGCCATCGACAGACCTCCTACAATGAGCAGTTCTTC.

This chain joins TRBV15 and TRBJ1-1, with TRBD1 matching 7 bases. Trimming took 5 bases from V and 8 from J; bases not matched to a gene: 11. This CDR3 region has 14 residues. Germline V gene lookup returns CDR1 LNHNV and CDR2 YYDKDF (reference sequence). The CDR3 sequence: CATSPTRQGLEAFF. CDR3 bases: TGTGCCACCAGCCCCACCCGACAGGGATTAGAAGCTTTCTTT.

The chain uses TRBV5-1 and TRBJ1-6, with 7 bases matching TRBD1. Germline V gene sequence: CDR1 SGHRS, CDR2 YFSETQ. Losses at the gene ends were 0 bases for V and 13 bases for J; bases not matched to a gene: 7. The CDR3 extends over 14 amino acids. CDR3 residues: CASSLAATGRPLHF. DNA for the CDR3: TGCGCCAGCAGCTTGGCGGCGACAGGGAGGCCCCTCCACTTT.

The CDR3, as DNA: TGTGCCAGTAGTCCGAGGTTTCGGGAAAAACTGTTTTTT. It codes for CASSPRFREKLFF. The chain recombines TRBV19 with TRBJ1-4; D ambiguous. CDR1 and CDR2 (germline): LNHDA, SQIVND (reference sequence). The CDR3 is made up of 13 amino acids. The V end lost 5 bases, the J end lost 8 bases, and 12 bases lay between the germline ends.

This clone was detected only a few times. The chain joins TRBV5-1 to TRBJ2-5; weak D call: TRBD2 (6 bases). The CDR3 totals 13 residues. V was trimmed by 2 bases and J by 5 bases, leaving 10 bases between them. CDR1 and CDR2 (germline): SGHRS, YFSETQ. The CDR3 bases are TGCGCCAGCAGCTTTAGACTAGGGGAGACCCAGTACTTC. Protein product: CASSFRLGETQYF.

The chain has TRBV10-3 and TRBJ2-3; 7 bases map to TRBD2. Germline assignment: CDR1 ENHRY and CDR2 SYGVKD. J was trimmed by 5 bases and V by 2 bases; bases with no gene match: 10. CDR3 length: 16 amino acids. The CDR3 sequence is CAISEKRREVGDTQYF. CDR3 DNA: TGTGCCATCAGTGAGAAAAGACGGGAGGTGGGAGATACGCAGTATTTT.